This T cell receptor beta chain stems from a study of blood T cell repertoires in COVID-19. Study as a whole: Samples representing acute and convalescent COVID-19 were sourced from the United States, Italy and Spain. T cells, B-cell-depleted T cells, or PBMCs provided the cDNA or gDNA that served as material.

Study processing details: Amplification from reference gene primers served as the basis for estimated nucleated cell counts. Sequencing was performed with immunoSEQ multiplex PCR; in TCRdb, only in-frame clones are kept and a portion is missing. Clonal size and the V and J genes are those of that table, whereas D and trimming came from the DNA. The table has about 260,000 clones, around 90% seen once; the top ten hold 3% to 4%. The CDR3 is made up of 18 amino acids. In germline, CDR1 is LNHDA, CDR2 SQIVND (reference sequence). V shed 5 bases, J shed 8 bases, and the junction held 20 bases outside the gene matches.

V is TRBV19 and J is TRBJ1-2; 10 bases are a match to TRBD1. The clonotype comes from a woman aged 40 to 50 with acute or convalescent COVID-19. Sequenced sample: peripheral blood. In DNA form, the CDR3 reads TGTGCCAGTAGTCTGGACTGGGACAGGGGCCCCCTGGGCCGGGGCTACACCTTC. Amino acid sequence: CASSLDWDRGPLGRGYTF.